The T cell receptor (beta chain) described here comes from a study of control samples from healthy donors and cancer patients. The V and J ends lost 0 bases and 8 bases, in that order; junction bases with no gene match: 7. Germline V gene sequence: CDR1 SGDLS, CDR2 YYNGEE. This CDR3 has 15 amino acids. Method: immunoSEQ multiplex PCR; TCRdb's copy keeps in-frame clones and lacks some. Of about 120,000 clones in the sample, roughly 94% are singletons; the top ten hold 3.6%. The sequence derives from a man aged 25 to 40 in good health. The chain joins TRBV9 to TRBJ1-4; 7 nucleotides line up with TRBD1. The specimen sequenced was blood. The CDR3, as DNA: TGTGCCAGCAGCGTAGATCAGGGGGGAGGCGAAAAACTGTTTTTT. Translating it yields CASSVDQGGGEKLFF.